These T cell receptor beta chains were read from a single sample in a study of T cell changes during pregnancy in multiple sclerosis. Some clones are missing from TCRdb's copy, which holds only in-frame ones; the method was immunoSEQ multiplex PCR. The sample consists of more than 70,000 clones, 91% of them appearing once. The sample here was peripheral blood, taken after pregnancy. The receptor source for this set is a female donor in good health, enrolled as a control in a pregnancy study. Each CDR3 is given with its conserved first and last residue. The D gene is left open where the match is weak. The size of a clone is reported for some rows only, either as once, few or many, or as a class for expanded clones.

TRBV11-2	TRBD1	TRBJ2-2	15	.	CASIRDRGTTGELFF
TRBV7-9	TRBD1	TRBJ1-2	12	.	CASSDRVYGYTF
TRBV11-3	.	TRBJ2-3	16	.	CASSFSLRGYTDTQYF
TRBV19	.	TRBJ2-7	13	.	CASSYSGSYEQYF
TRBV6-5	TRBD1	TRBJ1-1	13	.	CASRPQGSTEAFF
TRBV2	.	TRBJ1-5	16	.	CASSFTRVSSNQPQHF
TRBV6-5	TRBD1	TRBJ1-2	14	.	CASSYLTGVGGYTF
TRBV6-6	.	TRBJ1-1	14	.	CASSYPEMNTEAFF
TRBV2	.	TRBJ1-2	11	.	CASSELRPYTF
TRBV28	TRBD2	TRBJ2-3	18	.	CASSLTPRGLAGTDTQYF
TRBV10-3	.	TRBJ1-1	14	.	CAIREAGEDTEAFF
TRBV9	.	TRBJ2-2	16	.	CASSPRSSGYTGELFF
TRBV9	TRBD1	TRBJ2-1	15	.	CASSPRDRAYNEQFF
TRBV5-4	.	TRBJ2-1	13	.	CASSSGGYNEQFF
TRBV7-9	TRBD1	TRBJ2-2	13	.	CATGQGKSGELFF
TRBV6-6	.	TRBJ1-5	13	.	CASTDSSNQPQHF
TRBV27	TRBD2	TRBJ2-1	15	.	CASSSSGTNYNEQFF
TRBV10-3	.	TRBJ1-6	12	few	CAIRTGNSPLHF
TRBV28	TRBD2	TRBJ2-5	14	.	CAINSDGGQETQYF
TRBV11-2	TRBD1	TRBJ1-6	14	.	CASRFRDRGSPLHF
TRBV6-6	.	TRBJ2-1	15	.	CASSYSEVMGNEQFF
TRBV7-3	.	TRBJ1-6	20	.	CASSPKKGAGPTKHNSPLHF